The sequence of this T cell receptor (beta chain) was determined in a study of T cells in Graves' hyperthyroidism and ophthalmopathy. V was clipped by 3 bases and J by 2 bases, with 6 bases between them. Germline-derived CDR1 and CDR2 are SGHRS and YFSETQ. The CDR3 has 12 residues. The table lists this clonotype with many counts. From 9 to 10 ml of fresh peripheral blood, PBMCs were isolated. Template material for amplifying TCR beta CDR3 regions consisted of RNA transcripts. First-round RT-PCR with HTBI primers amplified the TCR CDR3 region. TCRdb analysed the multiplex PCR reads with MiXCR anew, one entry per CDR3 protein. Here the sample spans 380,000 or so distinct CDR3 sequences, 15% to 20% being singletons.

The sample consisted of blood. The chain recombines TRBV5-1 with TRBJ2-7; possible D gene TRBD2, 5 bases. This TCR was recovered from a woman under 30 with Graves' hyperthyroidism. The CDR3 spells CASSSGAYEQYF. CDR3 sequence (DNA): TGCGCCAGCAGCTCCGGGGCCTACGAGCAGTACTTC.